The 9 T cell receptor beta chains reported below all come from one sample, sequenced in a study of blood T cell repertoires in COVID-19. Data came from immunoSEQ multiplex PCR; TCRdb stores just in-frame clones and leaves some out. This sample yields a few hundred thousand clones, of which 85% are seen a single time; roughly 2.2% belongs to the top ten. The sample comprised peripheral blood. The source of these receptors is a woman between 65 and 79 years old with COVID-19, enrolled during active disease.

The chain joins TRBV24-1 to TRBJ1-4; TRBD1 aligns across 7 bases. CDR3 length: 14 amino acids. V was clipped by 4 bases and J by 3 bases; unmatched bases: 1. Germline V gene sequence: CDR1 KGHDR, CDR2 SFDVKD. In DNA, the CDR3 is TGTGCCACCAGTGAAAGGGGGCCTAATGAAAAACTGTTTTTT. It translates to CATSERGPNEKLFF.

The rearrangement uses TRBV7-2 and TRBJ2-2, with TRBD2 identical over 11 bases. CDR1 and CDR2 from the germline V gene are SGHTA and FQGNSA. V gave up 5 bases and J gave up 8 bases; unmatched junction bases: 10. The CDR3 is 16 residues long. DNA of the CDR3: TGTGCCAGCAGCATAAGACTAGCGGGATTGTCGGGGGAGCTGTTTTTT. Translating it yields CASSIRLAGLSGELFF. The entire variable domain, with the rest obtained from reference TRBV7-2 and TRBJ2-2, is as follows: GAGVSQSPSNKVTEKGKDVELRCDPISGHTALYWYRQSLGQGLEFLIYFQGNSAPDKSGLPSDRFSAERTGGSVSTLTIQRTQQEDSAVYLCASSIRLAGLSGELFFGEGSRLTVL.

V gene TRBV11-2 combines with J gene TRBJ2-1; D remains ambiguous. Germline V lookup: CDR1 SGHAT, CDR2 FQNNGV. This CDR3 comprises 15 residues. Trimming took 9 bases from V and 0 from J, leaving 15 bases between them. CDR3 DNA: TGTGCCAGTGGAGCCGCTAAGAGCTCCTACAATGAGCAGTTCTTC. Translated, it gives CASGAAKSSYNEQFF.

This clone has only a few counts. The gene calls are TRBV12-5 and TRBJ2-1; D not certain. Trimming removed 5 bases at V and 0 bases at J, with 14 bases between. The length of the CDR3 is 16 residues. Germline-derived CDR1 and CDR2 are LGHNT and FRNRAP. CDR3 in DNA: TGTGCTAGTGGTCCGCCGGCTAGGAGCTCCTACAATGAGCAGTTCTTC. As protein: CASGPPARSSYNEQFF.

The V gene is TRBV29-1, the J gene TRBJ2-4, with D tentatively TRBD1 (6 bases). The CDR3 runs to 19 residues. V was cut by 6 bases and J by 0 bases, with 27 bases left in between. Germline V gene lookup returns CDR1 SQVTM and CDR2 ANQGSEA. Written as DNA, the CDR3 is TGCAGCGTCGCCCAGGGGTGGGGTCAGCGAGCTGCAGCCAAAAACATTCAGTACTTC. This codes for CSVAQGWGQRAAAKNIQYF.

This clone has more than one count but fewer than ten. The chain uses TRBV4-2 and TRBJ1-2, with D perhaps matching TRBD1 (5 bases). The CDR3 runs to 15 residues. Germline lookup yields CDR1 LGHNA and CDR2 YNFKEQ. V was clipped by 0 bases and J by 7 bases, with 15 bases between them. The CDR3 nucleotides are TGTGCCAGCAGCCAAGATCTGGAAGGGGCGTTTGGCTACACCTTC. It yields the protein CASSQDLEGAFGYTF.

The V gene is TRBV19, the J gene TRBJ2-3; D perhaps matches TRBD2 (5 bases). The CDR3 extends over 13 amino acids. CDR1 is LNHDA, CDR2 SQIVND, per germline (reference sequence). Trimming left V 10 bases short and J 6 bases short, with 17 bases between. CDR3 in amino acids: CATRTPGRDTQYF. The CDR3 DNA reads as TGTGCCACCAGGACTCCCGGACGGGATACGCAGTATTTT.

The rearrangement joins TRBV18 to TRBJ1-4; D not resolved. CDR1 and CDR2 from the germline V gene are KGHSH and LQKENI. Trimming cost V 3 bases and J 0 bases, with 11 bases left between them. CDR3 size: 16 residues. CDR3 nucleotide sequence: TGTGCCAGCTCACCCCGGGTCCCTGCAACTAATGAAAAACTGTTTTTT. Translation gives CASSPRVPATNEKLFF.

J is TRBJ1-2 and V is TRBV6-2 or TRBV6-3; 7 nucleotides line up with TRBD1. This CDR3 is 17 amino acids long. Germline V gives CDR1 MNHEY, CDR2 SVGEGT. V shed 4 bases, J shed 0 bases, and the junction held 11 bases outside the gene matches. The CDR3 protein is CASSSLNNRGSNYGYTF. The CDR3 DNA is TGTGCCAGCAGTTCTCTTAATAACAGGGGATCTAACTATGGCTACACCTTC.